The clone carrying this T cell receptor beta chain was counted a few times. Trimming shortened V by 9 bases and J by 5 bases, and 11 bases separated the two germline ends. Germline V gene sequence: CDR1 KGHDR, CDR2 SFDVKD. This CDR3 is built from 12 residues. Roughly 10 milliliters of peripheral blood were drawn from each donor. The data belong to a study of blood T cells in healthy people across ages. PCR was performed a second time for 7 to 11 cycles using a sample-barcoded 5' primer and a J-beta primer mix. TCRdb re-analysed the 5' RACE reads in MiXCR, keeping a single row per CDR3 protein. The table includes fewer than 1,200,000 distinct CDR3 sequences, under 30% detected once. This sample also belongs to another study, concerning T cells of mothers and their children. That paper notes: Regardless of relatedness, pairs show thymic selection shaping TCR recombination output in a similar manner. It was related mother-child pairs that showed slightly higher overlap than unrelated pairs, without reaching significance.

This chain uses TRBV24-1 with TRBJ2-3; D not certain. Sequenced sample: blood. This clonotype was obtained from a girl aged 2-10 years in good health. The CDR3: CATQDLLDTQYF. DNA for the CDR3: TGTGCCACCCAAGATCTATTAGATACGCAGTATTTT.